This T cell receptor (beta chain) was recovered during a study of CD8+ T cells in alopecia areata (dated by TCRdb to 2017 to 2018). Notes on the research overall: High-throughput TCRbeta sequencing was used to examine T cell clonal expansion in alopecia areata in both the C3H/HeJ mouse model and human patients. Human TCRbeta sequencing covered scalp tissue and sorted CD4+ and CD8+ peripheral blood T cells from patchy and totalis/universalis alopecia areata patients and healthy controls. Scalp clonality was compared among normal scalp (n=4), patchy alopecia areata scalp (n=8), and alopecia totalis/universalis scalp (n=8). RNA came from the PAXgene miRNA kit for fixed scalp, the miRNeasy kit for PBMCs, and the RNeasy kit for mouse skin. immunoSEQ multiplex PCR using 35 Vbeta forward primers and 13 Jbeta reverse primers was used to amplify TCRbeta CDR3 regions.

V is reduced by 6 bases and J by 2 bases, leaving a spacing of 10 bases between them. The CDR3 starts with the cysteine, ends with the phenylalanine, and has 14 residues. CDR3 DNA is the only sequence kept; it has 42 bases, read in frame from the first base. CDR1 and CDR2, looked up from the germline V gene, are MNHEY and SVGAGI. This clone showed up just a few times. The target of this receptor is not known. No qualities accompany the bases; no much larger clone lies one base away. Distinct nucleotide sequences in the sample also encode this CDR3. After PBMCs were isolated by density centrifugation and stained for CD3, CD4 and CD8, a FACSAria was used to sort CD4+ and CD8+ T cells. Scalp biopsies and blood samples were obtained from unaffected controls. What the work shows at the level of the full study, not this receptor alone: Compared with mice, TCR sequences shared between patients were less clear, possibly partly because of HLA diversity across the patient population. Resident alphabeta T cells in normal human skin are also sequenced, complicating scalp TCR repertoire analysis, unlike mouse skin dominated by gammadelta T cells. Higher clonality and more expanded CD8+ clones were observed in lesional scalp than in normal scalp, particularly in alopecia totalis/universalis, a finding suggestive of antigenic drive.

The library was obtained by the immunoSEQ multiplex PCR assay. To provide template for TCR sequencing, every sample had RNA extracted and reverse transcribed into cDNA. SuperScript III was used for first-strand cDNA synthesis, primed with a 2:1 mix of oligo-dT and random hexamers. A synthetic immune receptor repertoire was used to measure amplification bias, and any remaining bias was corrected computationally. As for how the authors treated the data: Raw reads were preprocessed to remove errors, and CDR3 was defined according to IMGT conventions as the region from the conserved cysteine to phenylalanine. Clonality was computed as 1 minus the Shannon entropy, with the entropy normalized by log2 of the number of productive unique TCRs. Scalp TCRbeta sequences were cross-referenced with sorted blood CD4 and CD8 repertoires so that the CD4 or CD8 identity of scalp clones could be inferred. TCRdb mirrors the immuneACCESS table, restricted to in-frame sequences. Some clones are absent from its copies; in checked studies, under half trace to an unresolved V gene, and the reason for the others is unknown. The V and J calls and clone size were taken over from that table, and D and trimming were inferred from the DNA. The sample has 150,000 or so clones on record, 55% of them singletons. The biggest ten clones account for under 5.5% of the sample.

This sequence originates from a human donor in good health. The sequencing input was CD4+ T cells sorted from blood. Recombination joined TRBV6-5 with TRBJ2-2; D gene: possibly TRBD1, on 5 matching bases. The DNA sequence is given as TGTGCCAGCAGAAGGCAGGGCAACACCGGGGAGCTGTTTTTT. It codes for CASRRQGNTGELFF.